Below are 19 T cell receptor beta chains sequenced from a single sample in a study of tumor and adjacent non-tumor tissue in lung cancer. The template was RNA from unsorted bulk tissue. TCRbeta libraries were built with three rounds of nested PCR, modified from ARM-PCR. TCRdb used MiXCR to reprocess the multiplex PCR reads, holding one entry per CDR3 protein. In the table there are about 200,000 distinct CDR3 sequences, 71% of which are singletons. The sample was lung tumor tissue. Receptors originate from a man between 60 and 70 years old with non-small cell lung cancer.

Notes on this clonotype: This may be a read error: a much more frequent sequence differs by one nucleotide. The genes are TRBV5-4 and TRBJ2-1, with D perhaps matching TRBD1 or TRBD2 (5 bases each). This CDR3 contains 15 residues. Germline V lookup: CDR1 SGHNT, CDR2 YYREEE (reference sequence). The V end was cut by 4 bases, the J end by 3 bases, with 14 bases between. The CDR3 DNA reads TGTGCCAGCAGCCCCGGGGCAGATAACTACAATGAGCAGTTCTTC. This gives the protein CASSPGADNYNEQFF.

This clonotype was picked up a small number of times. The rearrangement joins TRBV6-1 to TRBJ2-2, with D possibly called TRBD1 or TRBD2 (5 bases each). Trimming removed 8 bases at V and 7 bases at J, with 23 bases between. This CDR3 comprises 16 residues. In germline, CDR1 is MNHNS, CDR2 SASEGT. CDR3 bases: TGTGCCAGCGGCCCCGGGACCTCGGGCCGGAGCGGGGAGCTGTTTTTT. Translation: CASGPGTSGRSGELFF.

CDR3 nucleotide sequence: TGCGCCAGCAGCCGCGGGACTGGGAACACCGGGGAGCTGTTTTTT. Amino acid sequence: CASSRGTGNTGELFF. The gene calls are TRBV4-1 and TRBJ2-2; TRBD2 is a possible D gene (6 bases). The V end lost 4 bases, the J end lost 1 base, and 10 bases lay between the germline ends. This CDR3 contains 15 residues. Germline CDR1 and CDR2: MGHRA and YSYEKL.

V gene TRBV9 combines with J gene TRBJ2-6, with 11 nucleotides matching TRBD2. The CDR3 spans 20 residues. Germline V lookup: CDR1 SGDLS, CDR2 YYNGEE. The V segment lost 4 bases and the J segment 13 bases; nucleotides outside the gene matches: 25. The CDR3 DNA follows: TGTGCCAGCAGCCTTACCCTCCTACTAGCGGGAGACTCGGGGGCCAGTGTCCTGACTTTC. Protein: CASSLTLLLAGDSGASVLTF. The variable domain in full, with the rest retrieved from reference TRBV9 and TRBJ2-6, is DSGVTQTPKHLITATGQRVTLRCSPRSGDLSVYWYQQSLDQGLQFLIQYYNGEERAKGNILERFSAQQFPDLHSELNLSSLELGDSALYFCASSLTLLLAGDSGASVLTFGAGSRLTVL.

As concerns this clonotype: The conserved phenylalanine or tryptophan is not found at the CDR3 terminus, so this likely reflects a read error. Because the CDR3's place on the DNA is in doubt, the DNA is left out and the CDR3 is given as listed by TCRdb. V gene TRBV20-1 combines with J gene TRBJ2-1; TRBD2 is taken as the D call from the table, unchecked against the DNA. Germline lookup yields CDR1 DFQATT and CDR2 SNEGSKA (reference sequence). With termini counted, the CDR3 has 14 amino acids. CDR3 sequence reads: CHASGGSSYNEQSV.

Worth noting for this clonotype: It may be a read error: a sequence one base away is much more abundant. J is TRBJ1-1 and V is TRBV29-1, with D hard to call. This CDR3 comprises 13 residues. CDR1 SQVTM and CDR2 ANQGSEA come from the germline V gene. DNA for the CDR3: TGCAGCGCAACCTCTTCCCTAAGGACTGAAGCTGTCTTT. It yields the protein CSATSSLRTEAVF.

As for this clonotype: Being one base from a much bigger clone, this may be a read error. The CDR3 nucleotides are TGCAATGCTAGAGATCGGTCCGACCGATGGTACTTC. The encoded protein is CNARDRSDRWYF. The V gene is TRBV20-1, the J gene TRBJ2-7; D ambiguous. This CDR3 has 12 amino acids. In germline, CDR1 is DFQATT, CDR2 SNEGSKA (reference sequence).

Concerning this clonotype: An end of the junction differs from the germline gene, which may be a read error. The chain is built from TRBV11-2 and TRBJ2-7, with 7 bases aligning to TRBD1. There are 15 residues in the CDR3. Germline values: CDR1 SGHAT, CDR2 FQNNGV. The CDR3 nucleotides are TGTGCCAGCAGCATAGAAACAGGGGTAACCAACGAGCAGTATTTC. Translation: CASSIETGVTNEQYF.

Notes on this clonotype: The final CDR3 position lacks the conserved phenylalanine or tryptophan, pointing to a likely read error. This chain joins TRBV4-3 and TRBJ2-6, with unresolved D. Trimming left V 6 bases short and J 1 base short, with 13 bases between. The CDR3 has 16 amino acids. From germline, CDR1 is LGHNA and CDR2 YSLEER. The chain's CDR3 is CASSKEAVSGANVLTL. The CDR3, as DNA: TGCGCCAGCAGTAAAGAGGCGGTGTCTGGGGCCAACGTCCTGACTTTA.

The rearrangement joins TRBV20-1 to TRBJ2-1; D is perhaps TRBD2 (6 bases). Germline lookup yields CDR1 DFQATT and CDR2 SNEGSKA (reference sequence). This CDR3 comprises 15 residues. Deletions cut 5 bases from V and 4 bases from J, with 18 bases between. CDR3 in amino acids: CSAPPGLEGYNEQFF. In DNA form, the CDR3 reads TGCAGTGCTCCACCGGGACTCGAAGGGTACAATGAGCAGTTCTTC.

The chain joins TRBV5-1 to TRBJ1-5; tentatively, D is TRBD1 (5 bases). This CDR3 comprises 15 residues. V lost 5 bases and J 3 bases, leaving 15 bases between the germline ends. CDR1 and CDR2 from the germline V gene are SGHRS and YFSETQ. The CDR3 DNA follows: TGCGCCAGCAGTCGGGGGGAGGGTAACAATCAGCCCCAGCATTTT. Translated: CASSRGEGNNQPQHF. Combining the CDR3 with reference TRBV5-1 and TRBJ1-5 gives the whole variable domain KAGVTQTPRYLIKTRGQQVTLSCSPISGHRSVSWYQQTPGQGLQFLFEYFSETQRNKGNFPGRFSGRQFSNSRSEMNVSTLELGDSALYLCASSRGEGNNQPQHFGDGTRLSIL.

Concerning this clonotype itself: At one boundary the junction diverges from the germline segment, which might be a read error. The rearrangement links TRBV12-3 or TRBV12-4 to TRBJ2-1; the match to TRBD2 covers 11 bases. The CDR3 loop spans 18 amino acids. The CDR3 DNA follows: TGTTCCAGCAGTCCCACGCCGGGACTAGCGGCTATATACCATGAGCAGTTCTTC. Amino acids: CSSSPTPGLAAIYHEQFF.

The chain combines TRBV11-2 with TRBJ2-7, with 9 bases identical to TRBD2. Germline V lookup: CDR1 SGHAT, CDR2 FQNNGV. The CDR3 has 17 residues. The J segment lost 7 bases and the V segment lost 2 bases, leaving 15 bases of the junction unmatched. CDR3 sequence reads: CASSLYFSGGTYEEQYF. The DNA of the CDR3 is TGTGCCAGCAGCTTATATTTTAGCGGGGGAACCTATGAGGAGCAGTACTTC.

To note about this clonotype: A much more abundant neighbour one base away suggests this may be a read error. The chain has TRBV29-1 and TRBJ1-1; D is undetermined. V lost 7 bases and J lost 0, with 12 bases in between. The CDR3 extends over 13 amino acids. CDR1 SQVTM and CDR2 ANQGSEA come from the germline V gene. The CDR3 nucleotides are TGCAGCGGTGAGAGGGCCGTGAACACTGAAGCTTTCTTT. As protein: CSGERAVNTEAFF.

This clonotype was recorded a few times. The chain combines TRBV13 with TRBJ2-7; 9 nucleotides match TRBD2. This CDR3 has 16 amino acids. Losses at the gene ends were 2 bases for V and 3 bases for J; bases not matched to a gene: 8. Per germline, CDR1 PRHDT and CDR2 FYEKMQ (reference sequence). In DNA, the CDR3 is TGTGCCAGCAGCTTACGCTCTAGCGGGACGATCTACGAGCAGTACTTC. Protein product: CASSLRSSGTIYEQYF.

In the case of this clonotype: The CDR3 does not end in the conserved phenylalanine or tryptophan, so this is likely a read error. This rearrangement joins TRBV11-3 to TRBJ2-7; 7 bases agree with TRBD1. The CDR3 loop spans 14 amino acids. CDR1 and CDR2 (germline): SGHNT, YENEEA. The CDR3 nucleotides are TGTACCAGCAGCTTAGGGGCAACAGGGGAAGAGCAGTACTAC. Its translation: CTSSLGATGEEQYY.

The chain couples TRBV20-1 to TRBJ2-5; no clear D gene. This CDR3 has 13 residues. V lost 2 bases and J 7 bases, leaving 14 bases between the germline ends. Germline assignment: CDR1 DFQATT and CDR2 SNEGSKA (reference sequence). CDR3 sequence: CSARKWAAGTQYF. CDR3 bases: TGCAGTGCTAGAAAATGGGCAGCAGGGACCCAGTACTTC.

The rearrangement joins TRBV5-8 to TRBJ1-6; 7 nucleotides agree with TRBD1. CDR1 is SGHTS, CDR2 YDEGEE, per germline. The junction had 11 bases not matched to a gene; V was cut back by 3 bases and J by 8 bases. This CDR3 has 16 amino acids. The CDR3: CASSSLGQRNYSPLHF. CDR3 DNA: TGTGCCAGCAGCTCCCTGGGACAGAGGAATTATTCACCCCTCCACTTT.

This clonotype was seen more than once but under ten times. A read error is possible here, since a much larger clone lies one base away. The V and J genes are TRBV12-3 or TRBV12-4 and TRBJ2-7, with TRBD2 matching over 11 bases. V was clipped by 7 bases and J by 3 bases; unmatched bases: 5. The CDR3 is made up of 14 amino acids. Written as DNA, the CDR3 is TGTGCCAGCAACGACGGGACTAGCGGCTACGAGCAGTACTTC. It specifies CASNDGTSGYEQYF.